This T cell receptor beta chain appears in the sequencing data of a study of T cells in Graves' hyperthyroidism and ophthalmopathy. Study as a whole: Pretreatment peripheral blood was obtained at initial diagnosis. Points from the study as a whole: By a 13 V-J model, ophthalmopathy was set apart from stable hyperthyroidism.

Germline CDR1 GTSNPN, CDR2 SVGIG (reference sequence). The CDR3 has 11 residues. Trimming took off 2 bases at V and 7 bases at J, with 8 bases between the two ends. The sample holds many counts of this clonotype. Its antigen is unidentified. TCR beta CDR3 sequences were amplified from RNA transcripts. First-round RT-PCR targeting the TCR CDR3 was performed with the HTBI primer set. TCRdb reanalysed the multiplex PCR reads using MiXCR and keeps one entry per CDR3 protein. In the table there are hundreds of thousands of distinct CDR3 sequences, 14% to 15% of which are singletons. Uncontrolled infections, other autoimmune diseases, pregnancy or lactation led to exclusion of patients.

This clonotype was sampled from a middle-aged woman with Graves' ophthalmopathy. Sequencing input: blood. This chain connects TRBV30 to TRBJ2-5; D is uncertain. CDR3 sequence (DNA): TGTGCCTGGAGTAAGGCGGTGACCCAGTACTTC. Translated: CAWSKAVTQYF. Drawing the rest from reference TRBV30 and TRBJ2-5, the complete variable domain is SQTIHQWPATLVQPVGSPLSLECTVEGTSNPNLYWYRQAAGRGLQLLFYSVGIGQISSEVPQNLSASRPQDRQFILSSKKLLLSDSGFYLCAWSKAVTQYFGPGTRLLVL.